This T cell receptor beta chain was obtained from a study of identical twins (dated by TCRdb to 2016 to 2017). Context from the whole study: TCR alpha and beta repertoires from monozygotic twins, unrelated adults of various ages and cord blood were deep-sequenced to test whether fetal clonotypes persist. To rule out contamination, replicate twin experiments were performed at different times with different library preparation protocols.

Every donor was a healthy Caucasian. Three pairs of female monozygotic twins, all aged about 18 to 29 years, made up the twin cohort. Positive isolation kits from Invitrogen were used to isolate CD4+ and CD8+ T cell populations. Notes on this clonotype: Its antigen is still unknown. Qualities for individual bases were not recorded, and no much larger clone is one base off.

Library construction relied on 5' RACE. Sequencing instrument: Illumina HiSeq 2000. A universal primer binding site was introduced by template switching, and a unique molecular identifier was present in the final cDNA, enabling accurate counting of TCR cDNA molecules. Specific primers in the conserved constant-segment region were used to synthesize first-strand cDNA for TCR alpha and beta chains. To control for contamination, every cDNA library carried two barcodes: a SMART-Mk sample barcode plus Illumina barcodes. TruSeq adapter sequences along with Illumina sample barcodes were introduced in two successive PCR steps. Sequencing of the TCR alpha and beta cDNA libraries was done on the Illumina HiSeq platform using custom primers. The original pipeline was this. Raw reads were processed with MiGEC to extract unique molecular identifiers, and MiXCR was used to determine CDR3 positions. Recombination models were inferred per individual with the repgenHMM and IGoR tools using an EM algorithm. The tcR package in R was used for shared clonotype analysis, with sharing normalized by the product of cloneset sizes. Out-of-frame nonproductive sequences were analyzed to study raw recombination free of thymic and clonal selection effects. TCRdb redid the processing of the public reads, applying fastp at Q25 and MiXCR, and retained in-frame beta chains. Rows are unified per CDR3 protein, each entry keeping the most common DNA and genes. The V and J calls come from TCRdb's annotation, not from the publication. The sample table holds about 460,000 distinct CDR3 sequences, of which over 12% were seen once. The top ten clonotypes cover 0.4% to 0.55% of the sample.

Overall results and qualifications from the work: Out-of-frame TCR alpha sharing in monozygotic twins was systematically underestimated by recombination models, whereas sharing between unrelated individuals was in agreement with the recombination models. Abundant cord blood beta clonotypes had fewer insertions, young adult naive repertoires showed a similar but weaker trend, and memory repertoires showed no such trend. Because the same donors could not be followed over many years, the conclusions depended on cross-sectional statistical analysis. Invariant T cells such as MAIT and iNKT could partly confound zero-insertion analyses, although diverse VJ usage argued against such confounding for most clonotypes. Compared with coincidental sharing between unrelated individuals, out-of-frame TCR alpha sequences shared between twins had an excess of sequences with low generation probability. A weaker excess of twin sharing was found in beta out-of-frame sequences because the signal-to-noise ratio was lowered by fewer shared sequences.

The data were also submitted as part of a second study, on yellow fever vaccine responses in identical twins. According to the second study: According to the authors, the vaccine-induced T cell response in identical twins seemed to be partly convergent and partly specific to each individual. Focusing on identical twins, the study followed the T cell clones that responded to the vaccine, and did so with precision.

Material for sequencing was CD4+ T cells sorted from blood. This receptor was identified in a woman younger than 30 in good health.

In nucleotides, the sequence is TGCAGTGCTGGACTAGCTGGAACCTACGAGCAGTACTTC. It specifies CSAGLAGTYEQYF. The rearranged segments are TRBV20-1 and TRBJ2-7; 8 central nucleotides agree with TRBD2. CDR1 and CDR2 (DFQATT, SNEGSKA) derive from the germline V gene (reference sequence). Germline trimming amounts to 5 bases on V and 2 bases on J, with 5 as the count of junction bases outside the gene matches. Including cysteine and phenylalanine, the CDR3 has 13 amino acids. The retained sequence is limited to the CDR3, 39 bases, with the frame set at the first base.